The sequence of this T cell receptor beta chain was determined in a study of T cell repertoires in aging, cancer and after chemotherapy. Whole-study results and caveats: Rebound thymic output was suggested by rising median generation probability during chemotherapy in each cancer cohort. Untreated cancer patients had significantly lower blood TCR diversity than age-matched healthy donors.

CDR3 length: 15 residues. The germline CDR1 and CDR2 sequences are DFQATT and SNEGSKA (reference sequence). V was pared by 3 bases and J by 7 bases, with 6 bases of the junction left unmatched. TCR beta rearrangements were amplified from peripheral blood genomic DNA. This clonotype was observed a handful of times. The antigen is undetermined. Multiplex touch-down PCR with TRB-A/B primers amplified rearranged V-D-J TRB sequences. MiXCR was run by TCRdb on the multiplex PCR reads, yielding one entry per CDR3 protein. Among about 640 distinct CDR3 sequences listed, about 48% were seen once. The sequenced sample was blood. This TCR came from a human donor with a solid tumor. V and J are TRBV20-1 and TRBJ1-6, with TRBD1 identical over 10 bases. The CDR3 loop is CSASDRGRGNSPLHF. CDR3 nucleotides: TGCAGTGCTAGCGACAGGGGGCGCGGAAATTCACCCCTCCACTTT.